A single sample is the source of the 19 T cell receptor beta chains below, sequenced in a study of blood T cell repertoires in COVID-19. The repertoire was sequenced with immunoSEQ multiplex PCR; TCRdb's copy has only in-frame clones and lacks some. The sample consists of roughly 320,000 clones, approximately 89% of them appearing once. Material: peripheral blood. These receptors were collected from a woman between 25 and 40 years old with COVID-19, enrolled during active disease.

The rearrangement joins TRBV3-1 (or the pseudogene TRBV3-2) to TRBJ2-7; 10 positions agree with TRBD1. Losses at the gene ends were 1 base for V and 4 bases for J; bases not matched to a gene: 4. Germline lookup yields CDR1 LGHDT and CDR2 YNNKEL (reference sequence). The CDR3 loop spans 15 amino acids. CDR3 sequence reads: CASSQVGDRGYEQYF. The DNA of the CDR3 is TGTGCCAGCAGCCAAGTCGGGGACAGGGGTTACGAGCAGTACTTC.

The chain uses TRBV11-3 and TRBJ1-1; 9 nucleotides agree with TRBD1. V lost 5 bases and J lost 10; bases outside the gene matches: 5. Germline loops: CDR1 SGHNT, CDR2 YENEEA. The CDR3 covers 12 residues. The CDR3 nucleotides read TGTGCCAGCAGCCGACAGGGGGGCTCAGCTTTCTTT. Residues: CASSRQGGSAFF.

Concerning this clone itself: Other DNA sequences in this specimen translate into the identical CDR3. J is TRBJ1-1 and V is TRBV19; no clear D. CDR1 is LNHDA and CDR2 is SQIVND in the germline V gene (reference sequence). The CDR3 extends over 12 amino acids. The V gene lost 1 base and the J gene lost 6 bases, with 6 bases spanning the gap. The CDR3 nucleotides read TGTGCCAGTAGTATAGGCGGAGCTGAAGCTTTCTTT. Translated, it gives CASSIGGAEAFF. Looking up the rest from reference TRBV19 and TRBJ1-1 gives the full variable domain: DGGITQSPKYLFRKEGQNVTLSCEQNLNHDAMYWYRQDPGQGLRLIYYSQIVNDFQKGDIAEGYSVSREKKESFPLTVTSAQKNPTAFYLCASSIGGAEAFFGQGTRLTVV.

The gene calls are TRBV4-1 and TRBJ1-1; D ambiguous. Looked up from germline, CDR1 is MGHRA and CDR2 is YSYEKL. The V and J ends lost 0 bases and 0 bases respectively, with 8 bases between them. The CDR3 totals 15 residues. CDR3 nucleotides: TGCGCCAGCAGCCAAGATCAGGTCATGAACACTGAAGCTTTCTTT. Protein product: CASSQDQVMNTEAFF.

This clone was found a few times. The chain is built from TRBV29-1 and TRBJ2-7; TRBD1 matches 8 bases. From germline, CDR1 is SQVTM and CDR2 ANQGSEA. The CDR3 is 11 amino acids. J gave up 6 bases and V 6 bases, and 4 bases lay outside the gene matches. CDR3 nucleotides: TGCAGCGTACCAGGGGGCTGCGAGCAGTACGTC. This gives the protein CSVPGGCEQYV.

The chain uses TRBV14 and TRBJ1-1; D possibly corresponds to TRBD1 (6 bases). The CDR3 spans 16 residues. The V gene's germline CDR1 is SGHDN and CDR2 FVKESK. V lost 0 bases and J lost 5, with 16 bases in between. The CDR3 coding sequence is TGTGCCAGCAGCCAAGAAGTGGCAGGGGATAGAACTGAAGCTTTCTTT. Translating it yields CASSQEVAGDRTEAFF.

There are a few counts of this clone. The genes are TRBV24-1 and TRBJ1-2; a weak D match, TRBD1 (5 bases). CDR3 size: 12 residues. V was shortened by 5 bases and J by 8 bases, with 11 bases between the two germline ends. Germline-derived CDR1 and CDR2 are KGHDR and SFDVKD. The CDR3 reads CATSGQIWGYTF. The CDR3 nucleotides read TGTGCCACCAGTGGACAGATTTGGGGCTACACCTTC.

The V and J genes are TRBV20-1 and TRBJ1-4; tentative D call: TRBD1 (5 bases). The germline V gene has CDR1 DFQATT and CDR2 SNEGSKA (reference sequence). The germline V and J ends were trimmed by 3 bases and 10 bases, with 18 bases remaining between them. This CDR3 has 14 residues. CDR3 region: CSASSGRQRGKLFF. The DNA for the CDR3 is TGCAGTGCTAGTTCGGGACGGCAGCGGGGAAAACTGTTTTTT.

This chain links TRBV4-1 with TRBJ1-6; D may be TRBD1 (5 bases). Germline values: CDR1 MGHRA, CDR2 YSYEKL. The CDR3 has 15 amino acids. The germline V and J ends were trimmed by 3 bases and 13 bases, with 19 bases remaining between them. The CDR3 here is CASSHTPTAPSPLHF. The CDR3 nucleotides are TGCGCCAGCAGCCACACCCCGACAGCGCCCTCCCCCCTCCACTTT.

The genes are TRBV30 and TRBJ1-5; D might be TRBD1 (6 bases). The CDR3 extends over 13 amino acids. From germline, CDR1 is GTSNPN and CDR2 SVGIG (reference sequence). Written as DNA, the CDR3 is TGTGCGGTGGGGGGCGGGGGGCATCAGCCCCAGCATTTT. It encodes CAVGGGGHQPQHF.

This chain joins TRBV2 and TRBJ1-2; maybe TRBD1 (6 bases). Trimming removed 3 bases at V and 8 bases at J, with 16 bases between. Germline V CDR1 and CDR2: SNHLY, FYNNEI. The CDR3 consists of 14 residues. The CDR3 loop is CASSDIRGARGYTF. CDR3 nucleotide sequence: TGTGCCAGCAGTGACATTCGGGGGGCGCGGGGCTACACCTTC.

The V call is TRBV18, the J call TRBJ1-2, with D possibly TRBD1 on 6 matching bases. V was cut by 0 bases and J by 2 bases, with 7 bases left in between. The CDR3 spans 14 residues. From germline, CDR1 is KGHSH and CDR2 LQKENI. The CDR3, as DNA: TGTGCCAGCTCACCACCGGACAGAAACTATGGCTACACCTTC. It yields the protein CASSPPDRNYGYTF.

The chain uses TRBV15 and TRBJ2-5, with TRBD2 matching over 8 bases. The length of the CDR3 is 14 residues. V lost 3 bases and J lost 1; bases outside the gene matches: 1. Germline V gives CDR1 LNHNV, CDR2 YYDKDF (reference sequence). The CDR3 here is CATSSGGAQETQYF. In nucleotides, the CDR3 is TGTGCCACCAGCAGCGGGGGGGCCCAAGAGACCCAGTACTTC.

The count of this clone is one. The chain joins TRBV7-7 to TRBJ2-7; weak D call: TRBD2 (5 bases). Germline-derived CDR1 and CDR2 are SSHAT and FNYEAQ (reference sequence). Trimming took 5 bases from V and 4 from J, leaving 18 bases between them. The CDR3 covers 15 residues. CDR3 in amino acids: CASSLGVGSSYEQYF. The CDR3 DNA reads TGTGCCAGCAGCCTGGGCGTGGGGAGCTCTTACGAGCAGTACTTC.

The rearrangement uses TRBV7-9 and TRBJ1-5, with 7 positions matching TRBD1. The CDR3 loop spans 15 amino acids. In germline, CDR1 is SEHNR, CDR2 FQNEAQ (reference sequence). J lost 2 bases, V lost 4 bases, and 5 bases had no gene match. CDR3 sequence reads: CASSSGQEGNQPQHF. The CDR3 DNA follows: TGTGCCAGCAGCTCAGGACAGGAGGGCAATCAGCCCCAGCATTTT.

This rearrangement joins TRBV27 to TRBJ2-2; D is undetermined. The V end lost 6 bases, the J end lost 4 bases, and 15 bases lay between the germline ends. The CDR3 sequence is 15 residues long. Germline CDR1 reads MNHEY; CDR2 reads SMNVEV (reference sequence). In DNA form, the CDR3 reads TGTGCCAGCAGAGCCATCGGGTCTTTCACCGGGGAGCTGTTTTTT. This translates into CASRAIGSFTGELFF.

In its sample, this clone was seen once. The DNA for the CDR3 is TGTGCCAGCAGCCTTGGACAGGGTGGACGCGAGACCCAGTACTTC. Protein product: CASSLGQGGRETQYF. This chain links TRBV9 with TRBJ2-5; the match to TRBD1 covers 8 bases. Unmatched junction bases numbered 10, after V lost 4 bases and J lost 5 bases. The CDR3 has 15 residues. Germline values: CDR1 SGDLS, CDR2 YYNGEE.

Points on this clone: The same CDR3 also results from other DNA sequences found in this sample. The chain uses TRBV5-1 and TRBJ1-1; 7 nucleotides line up with TRBD1. J was trimmed by 1 base and V by 0 bases; bases with no gene match: 0. This CDR3 contains 14 residues. The V gene's germline CDR1 is SGHRS and CDR2 YFSETQ. CDR3 loop: CASSLDRGNTEAFF. DNA for the CDR3: TGCGCCAGCAGCTTGGACAGGGGGAACACTGAAGCTTTCTTT.

The chain recombines TRBV12-3 or TRBV12-4 with TRBJ2-3; D is possibly TRBD2 (7 bases). Trimming left V 4 bases short and J 5 bases short, with 10 bases between. This CDR3 region has 13 residues. The CDR3 sequence: CASSSRGGDTQYF. The DNA of the CDR3 is TGTGCCAGCAGTTCTAGGGGGGGAGATACGCAGTATTTT.